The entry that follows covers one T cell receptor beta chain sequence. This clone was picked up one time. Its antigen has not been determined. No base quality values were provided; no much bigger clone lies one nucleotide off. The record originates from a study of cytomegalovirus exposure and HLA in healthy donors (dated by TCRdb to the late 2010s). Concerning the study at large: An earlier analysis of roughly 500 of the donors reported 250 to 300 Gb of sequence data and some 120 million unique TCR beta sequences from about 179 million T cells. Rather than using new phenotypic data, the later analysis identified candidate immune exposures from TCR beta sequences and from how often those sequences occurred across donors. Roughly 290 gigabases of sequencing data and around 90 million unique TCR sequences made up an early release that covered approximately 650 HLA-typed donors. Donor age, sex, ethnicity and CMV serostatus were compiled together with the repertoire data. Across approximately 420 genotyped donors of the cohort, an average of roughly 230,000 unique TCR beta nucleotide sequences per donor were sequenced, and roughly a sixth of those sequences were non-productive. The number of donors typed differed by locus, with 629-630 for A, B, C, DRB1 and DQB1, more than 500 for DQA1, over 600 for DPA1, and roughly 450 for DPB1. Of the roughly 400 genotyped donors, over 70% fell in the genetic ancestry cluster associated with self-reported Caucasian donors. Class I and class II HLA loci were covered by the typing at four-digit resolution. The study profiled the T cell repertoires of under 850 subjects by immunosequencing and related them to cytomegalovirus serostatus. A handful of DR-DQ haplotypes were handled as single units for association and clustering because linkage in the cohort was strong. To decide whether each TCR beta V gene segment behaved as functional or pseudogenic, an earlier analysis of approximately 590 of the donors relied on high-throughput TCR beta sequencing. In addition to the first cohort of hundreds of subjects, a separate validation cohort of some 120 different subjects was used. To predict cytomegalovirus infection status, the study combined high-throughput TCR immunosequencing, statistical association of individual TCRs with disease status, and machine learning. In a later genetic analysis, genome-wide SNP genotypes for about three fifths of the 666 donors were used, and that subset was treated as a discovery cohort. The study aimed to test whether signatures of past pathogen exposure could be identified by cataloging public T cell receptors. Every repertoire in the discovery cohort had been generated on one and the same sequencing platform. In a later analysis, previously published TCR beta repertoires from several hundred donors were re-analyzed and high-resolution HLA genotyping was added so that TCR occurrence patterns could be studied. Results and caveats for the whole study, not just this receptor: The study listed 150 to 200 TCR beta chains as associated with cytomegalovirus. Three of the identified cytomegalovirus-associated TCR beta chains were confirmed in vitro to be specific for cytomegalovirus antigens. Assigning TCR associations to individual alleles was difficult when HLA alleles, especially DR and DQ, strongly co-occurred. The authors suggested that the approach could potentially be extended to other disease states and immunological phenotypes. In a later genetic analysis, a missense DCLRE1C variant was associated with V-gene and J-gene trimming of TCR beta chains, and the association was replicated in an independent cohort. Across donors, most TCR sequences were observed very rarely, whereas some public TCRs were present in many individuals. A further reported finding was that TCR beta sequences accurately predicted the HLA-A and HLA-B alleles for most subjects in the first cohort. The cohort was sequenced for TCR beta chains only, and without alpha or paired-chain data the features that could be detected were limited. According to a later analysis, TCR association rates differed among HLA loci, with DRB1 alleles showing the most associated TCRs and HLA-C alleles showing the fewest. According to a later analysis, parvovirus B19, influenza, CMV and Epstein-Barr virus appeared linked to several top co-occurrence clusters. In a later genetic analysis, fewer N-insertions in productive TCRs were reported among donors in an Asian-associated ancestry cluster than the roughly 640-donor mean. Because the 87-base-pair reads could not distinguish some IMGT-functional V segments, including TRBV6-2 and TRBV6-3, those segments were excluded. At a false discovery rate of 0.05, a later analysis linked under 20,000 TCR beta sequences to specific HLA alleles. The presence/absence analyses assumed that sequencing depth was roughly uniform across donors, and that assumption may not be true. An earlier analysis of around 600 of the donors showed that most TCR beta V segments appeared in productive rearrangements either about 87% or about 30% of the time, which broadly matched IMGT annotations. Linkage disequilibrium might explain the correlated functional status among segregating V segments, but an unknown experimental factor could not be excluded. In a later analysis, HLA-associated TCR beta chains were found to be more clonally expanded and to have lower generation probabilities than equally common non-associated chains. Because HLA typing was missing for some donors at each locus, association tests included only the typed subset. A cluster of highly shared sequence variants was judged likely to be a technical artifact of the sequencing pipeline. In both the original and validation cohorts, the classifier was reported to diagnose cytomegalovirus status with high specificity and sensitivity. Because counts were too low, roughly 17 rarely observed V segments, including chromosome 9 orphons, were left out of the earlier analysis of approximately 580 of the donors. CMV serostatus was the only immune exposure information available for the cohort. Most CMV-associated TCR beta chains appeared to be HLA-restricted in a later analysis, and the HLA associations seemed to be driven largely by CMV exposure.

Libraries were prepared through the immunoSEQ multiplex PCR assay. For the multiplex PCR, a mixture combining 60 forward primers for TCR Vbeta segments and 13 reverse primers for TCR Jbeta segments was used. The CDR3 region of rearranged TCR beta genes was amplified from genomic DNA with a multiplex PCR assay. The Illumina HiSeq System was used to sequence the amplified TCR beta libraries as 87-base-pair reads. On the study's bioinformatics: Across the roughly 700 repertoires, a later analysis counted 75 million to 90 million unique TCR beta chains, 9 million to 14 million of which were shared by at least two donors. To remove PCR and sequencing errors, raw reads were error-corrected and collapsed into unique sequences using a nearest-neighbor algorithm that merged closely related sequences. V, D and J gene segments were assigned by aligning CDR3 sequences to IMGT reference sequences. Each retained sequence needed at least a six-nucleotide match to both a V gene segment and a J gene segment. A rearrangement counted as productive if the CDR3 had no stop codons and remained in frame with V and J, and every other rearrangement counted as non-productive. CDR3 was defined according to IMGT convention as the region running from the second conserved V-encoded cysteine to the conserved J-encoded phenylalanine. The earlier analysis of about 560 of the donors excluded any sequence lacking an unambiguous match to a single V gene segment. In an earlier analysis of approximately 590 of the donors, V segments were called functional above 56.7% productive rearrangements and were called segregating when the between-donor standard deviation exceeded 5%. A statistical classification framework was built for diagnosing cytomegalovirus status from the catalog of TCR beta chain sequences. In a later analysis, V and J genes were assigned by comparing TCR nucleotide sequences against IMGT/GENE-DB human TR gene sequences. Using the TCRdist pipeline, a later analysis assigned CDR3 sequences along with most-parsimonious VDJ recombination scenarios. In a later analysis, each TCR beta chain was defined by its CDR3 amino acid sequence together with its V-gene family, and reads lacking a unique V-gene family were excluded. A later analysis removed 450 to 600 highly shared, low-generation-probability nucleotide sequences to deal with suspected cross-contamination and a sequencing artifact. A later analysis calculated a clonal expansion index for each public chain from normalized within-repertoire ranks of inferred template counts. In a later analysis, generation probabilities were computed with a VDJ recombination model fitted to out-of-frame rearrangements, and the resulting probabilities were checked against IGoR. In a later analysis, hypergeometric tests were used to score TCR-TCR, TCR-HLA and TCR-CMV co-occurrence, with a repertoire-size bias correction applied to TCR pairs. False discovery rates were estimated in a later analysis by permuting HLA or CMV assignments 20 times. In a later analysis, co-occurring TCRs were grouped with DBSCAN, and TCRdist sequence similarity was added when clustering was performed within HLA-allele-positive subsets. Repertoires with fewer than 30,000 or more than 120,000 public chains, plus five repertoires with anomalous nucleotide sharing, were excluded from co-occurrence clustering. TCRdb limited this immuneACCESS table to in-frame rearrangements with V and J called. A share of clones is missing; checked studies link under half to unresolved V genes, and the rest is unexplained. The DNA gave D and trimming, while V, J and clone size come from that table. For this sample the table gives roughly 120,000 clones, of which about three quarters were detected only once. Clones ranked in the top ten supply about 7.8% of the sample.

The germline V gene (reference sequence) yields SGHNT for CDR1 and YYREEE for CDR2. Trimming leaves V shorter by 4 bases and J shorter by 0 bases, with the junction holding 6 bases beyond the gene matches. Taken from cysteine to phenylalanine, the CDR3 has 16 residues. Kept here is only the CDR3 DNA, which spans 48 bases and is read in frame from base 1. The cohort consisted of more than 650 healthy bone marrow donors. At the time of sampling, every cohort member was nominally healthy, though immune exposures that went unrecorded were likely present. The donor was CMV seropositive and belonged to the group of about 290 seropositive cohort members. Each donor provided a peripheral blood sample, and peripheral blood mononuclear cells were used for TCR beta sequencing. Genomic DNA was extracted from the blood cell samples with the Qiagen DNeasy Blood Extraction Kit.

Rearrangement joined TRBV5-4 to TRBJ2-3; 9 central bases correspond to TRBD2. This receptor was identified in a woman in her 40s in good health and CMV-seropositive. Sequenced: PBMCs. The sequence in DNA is TGTGCCAGCAGCCGTAAGCGGGGGGCGAGCACAGATACGCAGTATTTT. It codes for CASSRKRGASTDTQYF.